Presented here are 22 T cell receptor beta chains from one specimen sequenced in a study of blood T cell repertoires in COVID-19. The method was immunoSEQ multiplex PCR; TCRdb's version includes in-frame clones alone and lacks a portion of them. The repertoire holds 200,000 or so clones, with roughly nine tenths as singletons. Material for sequencing was peripheral blood. Every receptor here comes from a man aged 55 to 69 who had recovered from COVID-19.

The chain employs TRBV10-3 and TRBJ1-2; TRBD1 might be the D (5 bases). Germline values: CDR1 ENHRY, CDR2 SYGVKD. The CDR3 runs to 13 residues. The V end lost 10 bases, the J end lost 4 bases, and 16 bases lay between the germline ends. Here the CDR3 DNA reads TGTGCCACGTCCTCCGGCCAGGGCTATGGCTACACCTTC. Translated, it gives CATSSGQGYGYTF.

The chain has TRBV15 and TRBJ1-1, with D possibly TRBD1 on 6 matching bases. The length of the CDR3 is 13 residues. Germline CDR1 LNHNV, CDR2 YYDKDF (reference sequence). V was clipped by 1 base and J by 7 bases, with 10 bases between them. The CDR3 here is CATSRGGRNEAFF. The CDR3 region has the DNA TGTGCCACCAGCAGAGGGGGGCGGAATGAAGCTTTCTTT.

This chain's CDR3 is CASSPRDREYEQYF. CDR3 in DNA: TGTGCCAGCTCACCACGGGACAGGGAATACGAGCAGTACTTC. This chain connects TRBV18 to TRBJ2-7, with 9 bases that match TRBD1. This CDR3 is 14 amino acids long. The germline V gene encodes CDR1 KGHSH and CDR2 LQKENI. J lost 4 bases, V lost 1 base, and 2 bases had no gene match.

The V gene is TRBV7-3, the J gene TRBJ2-3; 13 positions match TRBD2. V shed 5 bases and J 4 bases; nucleotides not matched to a gene: 9. This CDR3 is built from 17 residues. From germline, CDR1 is SGHTA and CDR2 FQGTGA. In DNA form, the CDR3 reads TGTGCCAGCAGCCGCGGCGGACTAGCGGGAGTAGCAGATACGCAGTATTTT. This sequence encodes CASSRGGLAGVADTQYF. Filled out from reference TRBV7-3 and TRBJ2-3, the complete variable domain reads GAGVSQTPSNKVTEKGKYVELRCDPISGHTALYWYRQSLGQGPEFLIYFQGTGAADDSGLPNDRFFAVRPEGSVSTLKIQRTERGDSAVYLCASSRGGLAGVADTQYFGPGTRLTVL.

The chain has TRBV27 and TRBJ2-3, with D perhaps matching TRBD2 (5 bases). Per germline, CDR1 MNHEY and CDR2 SMNVEV (reference sequence). The CDR3 contains 15 residues. V lost 6 bases, J lost 5 bases, and 18 bases lay in between. The CDR3 protein is CASSRFEGAKDTQYF. The DNA for the CDR3 is TGTGCCAGCAGCCGCTTCGAGGGAGCGAAAGATACGCAGTATTTT.

The CDR3 nucleotides are TGTGCCAGTAGTGACAGGGGGCACTATGGCTACACCTTC. Encoded protein: CASSDRGHYGYTF. V and J are TRBV19 and TRBJ1-2, with 10 nucleotides matching TRBD1. Germline V gene lookup returns CDR1 LNHDA and CDR2 SQIVND (reference sequence). The V segment lost 5 bases and the J segment 3 bases; nucleotides outside the gene matches: 0. The CDR3 runs to 13 residues.

The gene calls are TRBV5-1 and TRBJ1-4; 8 bases fit TRBD1. CDR1 and CDR2 (germline): SGHRS, YFSETQ. Germline trimming cut 0 bases from V and 7 bases from J; bases unmatched to any gene: 8. The CDR3 consists of 16 residues. CDR3: CASSLGTGPLSEKLFF. CDR3 in DNA: TGCGCCAGCAGCTTGGGGACAGGGCCTCTAAGTGAAAAACTGTTTTTT.

The V call is TRBV19, the J call TRBJ1-4; D perhaps matches TRBD1 (5 bases). Germline CDR1 is LNHDA and CDR2 is SQIVND (reference sequence). This CDR3 spans 14 amino acids. The ends were cut back, 5 bases at V and 8 bases at J, with 15 bases in the middle. The CDR3 loop reads CASSRPGFREKLFF. CDR3 bases: TGTGCCAGTAGTCGACCAGGGTTTAGAGAAAAACTGTTTTTT.

This rearrangement joins TRBV27 to TRBJ2-7, with TRBD1 identical over 8 bases. V was pared by 2 bases and J by 2 bases, with 5 bases of the junction left unmatched. CDR1 and CDR2 from the germline V gene are MNHEY and SMNVEV (reference sequence). The CDR3 contains 15 residues. In nucleotides, the CDR3 is TGTGCCAGCAGTTTACAGGGACAGGAAACCTACGAGCAGTACTTC. It encodes CASSLQGQETYEQYF.

V and J are TRBV5-5 and TRBJ1-1; D possibly corresponds to TRBD1 (5 bases). Trimming removed 4 bases at V and 4 bases at J, with 14 bases between. The CDR3 covers 14 residues. CDR1 is SGHKS and CDR2 is YYEKEE in the germline V gene (reference sequence). CDR3 nucleotide sequence: TGTGCCAGCAGCCCGGTGGGGGGGAGCACTGAAGCTTTCTTT. Translation gives CASSPVGGSTEAFF.

CDR3 bases: TGTGCCAGCAGTTCCGGGGGTGCGATTAGTCAGCCCCAGCATTTT. It translates to CASSSGGAISQPQHF. J is TRBJ1-5 and V is TRBV6-2 or TRBV6-3; D possibly corresponds to TRBD1 (5 bases). The V and J ends lost 4 bases and 6 bases respectively, with 16 bases between them. The CDR3 extends over 15 amino acids. Per germline, CDR1 MNHEY and CDR2 SVGEGT.

V gene TRBV28 combines with J gene TRBJ2-6; 12 bases match TRBD1. The CDR3 extends over 21 amino acids. Per the germline V gene, CDR1 is MDHEN and CDR2 is SYDVKM. Trimming removed 5 bases from V and 3 bases from J; junction bases left unmatched: 17. The CDR3 reads CASSEPSNPGQGAFGANVLTF. CDR3 DNA: TGTGCCAGCAGTGAACCATCCAACCCGGGACAGGGGGCGTTTGGGGCCAACGTCCTGACTTTC.

Remarks on this clone: Other DNA sequences in this sample translate to the same CDR3. V gene TRBV27 combines with J gene TRBJ2-7; 7 positions match TRBD2. Germline loops: CDR1 MNHEY, CDR2 SMNVEV (reference sequence). After removal of 2 bases from V and 4 bases from J, the junction contained 2 bases not matched to a gene. The CDR3 length is 13 residues. The CDR3 sequence: CASSLKRGYEQYF. In DNA form, the CDR3 reads TGTGCCAGCAGTTTAAAGCGGGGTTACGAGCAGTACTTC.

The chain recombines TRBV7-2 with TRBJ1-5; tentatively, D is TRBD1 (6 bases). This CDR3 is built from 15 residues. Per the germline V gene, CDR1 is SGHTA and CDR2 is FQGNSA. Trimming removed 4 bases at V and 0 bases at J, with 10 bases between. DNA for the CDR3: TGTGCCAGCAGCTCGCAGGGGAGTAGCAATCAGCCCCAGCATTTT. Translating it yields CASSSQGSSNQPQHF.

The chain recombines TRBV7-9 with TRBJ1-5; 7 nucleotides match TRBD1. The CDR3 has 16 amino acids. Germline loops: CDR1 SEHNR, CDR2 FQNEAQ (reference sequence). J lost 1 base, V lost 4 bases, and 7 bases had no gene match. The DNA for the CDR3 is TGTGCCAGCAGCTCCCCGACAGGGAAAAGCAATCAGCCCCAGCATTTT. It yields the protein CASSSPTGKSNQPQHF.

This clone occurred once. The chain combines TRBV5-6 with TRBJ1-1; tentative D call: TRBD1 (6 bases). The V end was cut by 5 bases, the J end by 3 bases, with 8 bases between. Germline CDR1 reads SGHDT; CDR2 reads YYEEEE. This CDR3 spans 12 amino acids. The CDR3: CASSRTDTEAFF. In DNA form, the CDR3 reads TGTGCCAGCAGTCGGACAGACACTGAAGCTTTCTTT.

This chain connects TRBV7-8 to TRBJ1-2, with 10 nucleotides matching TRBD1. Per the germline V gene, CDR1 is SGHVS and CDR2 is FQNEAQ. The CDR3 is 15 amino acids. Trimming removed 1 base from V and 8 bases from J; junction bases left unmatched: 7. This CDR3 is CASSLVTGGFNGYTF. As DNA, the CDR3 is TGTGCCAGCAGCTTAGTGACAGGGGGCTTCAACGGCTACACCTTC.

V usage is TRBV5-1 and J usage is TRBJ2-7; D is possibly TRBD1 (5 bases). The CDR3 consists of 13 residues. Per the germline V gene, CDR1 is SGHRS and CDR2 is YFSETQ. V lost 4 bases, J lost 1 base, and 9 bases lay in between. CDR3 amino acids: CASSPDISYEQYF. CDR3 sequence (DNA): TGCGCCAGCAGCCCGGACATTTCCTACGAGCAGTACTTC.

The DNA of the CDR3 is TGTGCCAGCTCACCCGACTTGAACACTGAAGCTTTCTTT. Translation gives CASSPDLNTEAFF. The V call is TRBV18, the J call TRBJ1-1; D is uncertain. Germline CDR1 KGHSH, CDR2 LQKENI. The CDR3 extends over 13 amino acids. V was trimmed by 3 bases and J by 0 bases, leaving 5 bases between them.

This chain connects TRBV13 to TRBJ2-7; D may be TRBD2 (5 bases). V shed 5 bases and J shed 2 bases, with 16 bases lying between them. The CDR3 contains 15 residues. Germline CDR1 reads PRHDT; CDR2 reads FYEKMQ (reference sequence). DNA of the CDR3: TGTGCCAGCAGCCCTCCCGGGATGCAGACCTACGAGCAGTACTTC. It encodes CASSPPGMQTYEQYF.

The chain carries TRBV4-2 and TRBJ1-4; 9 nucleotides match TRBD1. The CDR3 consists of 15 residues. Trimming at V came to 4 bases and at J to 3 bases, leaving 3 bases not matched to a gene. Germline V gene lookup returns CDR1 LGHNA and CDR2 YNFKEQ. The CDR3 coding sequence is TGTGCCAGCAGCCGGGGACAGGGATCTAATGAAAAACTGTTTTTT. Encoded protein: CASSRGQGSNEKLFF.

This chain joins TRBV19 and TRBJ2-1; D is ambiguous. The CDR3 is made up of 13 amino acids. CDR1 LNHDA and CDR2 SQIVND come from the germline V gene (reference sequence). Trimming pared 6 bases from V and 13 bases from J, leaving 19 bases between. CDR3 sequence reads: CASSFLTSTEQFF. CDR3 sequence (DNA): TGTGCCAGTAGCTTTCTTACCTCGACTGAACAGTTCTTC.